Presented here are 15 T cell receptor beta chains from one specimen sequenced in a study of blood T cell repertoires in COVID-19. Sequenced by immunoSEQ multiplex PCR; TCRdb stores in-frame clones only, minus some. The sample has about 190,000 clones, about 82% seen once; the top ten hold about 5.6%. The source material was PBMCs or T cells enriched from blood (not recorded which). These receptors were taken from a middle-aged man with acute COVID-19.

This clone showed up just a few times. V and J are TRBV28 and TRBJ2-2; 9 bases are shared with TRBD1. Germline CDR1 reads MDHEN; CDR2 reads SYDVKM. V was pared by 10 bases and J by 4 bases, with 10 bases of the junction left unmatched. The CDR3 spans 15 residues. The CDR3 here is CATVPSTGGTGELFF. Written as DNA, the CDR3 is TGTGCCACCGTACCCTCGACAGGGGGCACCGGGGAGCTGTTTTTT.

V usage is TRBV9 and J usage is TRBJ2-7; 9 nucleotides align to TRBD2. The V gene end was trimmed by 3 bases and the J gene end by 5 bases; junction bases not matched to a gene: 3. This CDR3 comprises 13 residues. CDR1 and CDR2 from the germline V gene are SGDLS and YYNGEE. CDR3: CASSASGTNEQYF. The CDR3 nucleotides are TGTGCCAGCAGCGCTAGCGGGACAAACGAGCAGTACTTC.

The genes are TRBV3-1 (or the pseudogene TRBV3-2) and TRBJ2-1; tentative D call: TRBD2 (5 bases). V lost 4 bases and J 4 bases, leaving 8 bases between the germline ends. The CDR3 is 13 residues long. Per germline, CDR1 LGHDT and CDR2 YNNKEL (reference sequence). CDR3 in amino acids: CASSPREYNEQFF. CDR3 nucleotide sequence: TGTGCCAGCAGCCCCCGGGAATACAATGAGCAGTTCTTC.

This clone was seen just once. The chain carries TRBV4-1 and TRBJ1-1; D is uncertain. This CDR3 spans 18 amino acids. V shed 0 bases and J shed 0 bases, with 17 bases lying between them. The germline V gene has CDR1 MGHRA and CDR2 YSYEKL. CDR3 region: CASSQDRGGLPMNTEAFF. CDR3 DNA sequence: TGCGCCAGCAGCCAAGATCGAGGAGGGCTGCCAATGAACACTGAAGCTTTCTTT.

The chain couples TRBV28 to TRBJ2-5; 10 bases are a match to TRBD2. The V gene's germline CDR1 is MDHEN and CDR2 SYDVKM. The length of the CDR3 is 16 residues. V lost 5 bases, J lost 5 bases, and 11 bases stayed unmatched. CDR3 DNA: TGTGCCAGCAGTCCCACGGGACTAGCGAGGGGGGAGACCCAGTACTTC. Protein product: CASSPTGLARGETQYF.

The CDR3 is CASSLDRNTGELFF. CDR3 DNA sequence: TGCGCCAGCAGCTTGGACAGAAACACCGGGGAGCTGTTTTTT. This rearrangement joins TRBV5-1 to TRBJ2-2, with unresolved D. Germline loops: CDR1 SGHRS, CDR2 YFSETQ. CDR3 size: 14 residues. Trimming cost V 0 bases and J 2 bases, with 5 bases left between them.

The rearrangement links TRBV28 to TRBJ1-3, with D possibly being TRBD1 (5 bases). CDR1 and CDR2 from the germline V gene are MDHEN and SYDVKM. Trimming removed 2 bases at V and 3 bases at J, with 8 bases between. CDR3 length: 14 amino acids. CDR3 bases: TGTGCCAGCAGTTTACAGGGAAGTGGAAACACCATATATTTT. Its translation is CASSLQGSGNTIYF.

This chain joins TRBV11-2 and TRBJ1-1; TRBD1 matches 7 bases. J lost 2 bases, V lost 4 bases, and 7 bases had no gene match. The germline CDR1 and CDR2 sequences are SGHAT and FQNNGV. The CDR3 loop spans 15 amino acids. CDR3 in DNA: TGTGCCAGCAGCTACAGGACAGGCCCTAACACTGAAGCTTTCTTT. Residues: CASSYRTGPNTEAFF.

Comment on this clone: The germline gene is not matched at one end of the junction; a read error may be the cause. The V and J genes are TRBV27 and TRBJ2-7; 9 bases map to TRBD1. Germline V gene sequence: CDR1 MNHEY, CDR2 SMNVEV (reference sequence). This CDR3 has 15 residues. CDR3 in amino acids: CASSSPGTGSFSVLF. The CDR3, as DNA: TGTGCCAGCAGTTCCCCCGGGACAGGGTCTTTCTCGGTCCTCTTC.

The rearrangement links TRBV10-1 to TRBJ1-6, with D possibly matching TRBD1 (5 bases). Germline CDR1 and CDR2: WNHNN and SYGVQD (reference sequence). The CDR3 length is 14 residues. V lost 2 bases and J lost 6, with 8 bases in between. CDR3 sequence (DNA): TGCGCCAGCAGTGAGAGGGGTACTAATTCACCCCTCCACTTT. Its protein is CASSERGTNSPLHF.

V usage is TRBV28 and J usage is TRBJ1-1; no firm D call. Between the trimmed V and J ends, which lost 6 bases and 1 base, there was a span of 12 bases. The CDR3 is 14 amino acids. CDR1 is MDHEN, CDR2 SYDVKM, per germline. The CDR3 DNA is TGTGCCAGCAGCATACTAGTACGGAACACTGAAGCTTTCTTT. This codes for CASSILVRNTEAFF.

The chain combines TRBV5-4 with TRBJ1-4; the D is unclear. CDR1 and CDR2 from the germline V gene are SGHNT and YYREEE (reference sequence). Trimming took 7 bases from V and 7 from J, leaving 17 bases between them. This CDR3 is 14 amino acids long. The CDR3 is CASGQKNDREKLFF. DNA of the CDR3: TGTGCCAGCGGCCAAAAGAACGATCGTGAAAAACTGTTTTTT.

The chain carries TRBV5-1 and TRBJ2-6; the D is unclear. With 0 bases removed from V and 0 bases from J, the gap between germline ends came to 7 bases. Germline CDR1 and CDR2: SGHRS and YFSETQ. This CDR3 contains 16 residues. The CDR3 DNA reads TGCGCCAGCAGCTTGGTTCAGAACTCTGGGGCCAACGTCCTGACTTTC. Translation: CASSLVQNSGANVLTF.

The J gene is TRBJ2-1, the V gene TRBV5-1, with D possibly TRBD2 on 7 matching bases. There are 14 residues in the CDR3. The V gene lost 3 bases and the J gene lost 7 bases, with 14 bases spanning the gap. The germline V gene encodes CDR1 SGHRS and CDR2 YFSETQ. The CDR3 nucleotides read TGCGCCAGCAGCTGGGGGCTAGCGGTTAATGAGCAGTTCTTC. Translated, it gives CASSWGLAVNEQFF.

The CDR3 nucleotides read TGTGCCAGCTCGGGTCCAGGGAGGGATGAGCAGTTCTTC. This codes for CASSGPGRDEQFF. V gene TRBV6-5 combines with J gene TRBJ2-1, with 7 bases matching TRBD2. The CDR3 totals 13 residues. The germline V gene has CDR1 MNHEY and CDR2 SVGAGI. Unmatched junction bases numbered 9, after V lost 8 bases and J lost 8 bases.